This T cell receptor (beta chain) was recorded in a study of blood T cell repertoires in COVID-19. This table comes from immunoSEQ multiplex PCR, and its TCRdb copy is limited to in-frame clones, with some not included. The sample contains some 130,000 clones, roughly 84% of which appear only once. The CDR3 sequence is 16 residues long. Germline CDR1 is SGHRS and CDR2 is YFSETQ. The V end lost 0 bases, the J end lost 2 bases, and 13 bases lay between the germline ends. This clonotype originated in a man aged 60-69 years with acute or convalescent COVID-19. The gene calls are TRBV5-1 and TRBJ2-3, with a weak D call TRBD2 (6 bases). Source material: peripheral blood. Here the CDR3 DNA reads TGCGCCAGCAGCTTGGTTGCGGGGAAAAACACAGATACGCAGTATTTT. This gives the protein CASSLVAGKNTDTQYF.